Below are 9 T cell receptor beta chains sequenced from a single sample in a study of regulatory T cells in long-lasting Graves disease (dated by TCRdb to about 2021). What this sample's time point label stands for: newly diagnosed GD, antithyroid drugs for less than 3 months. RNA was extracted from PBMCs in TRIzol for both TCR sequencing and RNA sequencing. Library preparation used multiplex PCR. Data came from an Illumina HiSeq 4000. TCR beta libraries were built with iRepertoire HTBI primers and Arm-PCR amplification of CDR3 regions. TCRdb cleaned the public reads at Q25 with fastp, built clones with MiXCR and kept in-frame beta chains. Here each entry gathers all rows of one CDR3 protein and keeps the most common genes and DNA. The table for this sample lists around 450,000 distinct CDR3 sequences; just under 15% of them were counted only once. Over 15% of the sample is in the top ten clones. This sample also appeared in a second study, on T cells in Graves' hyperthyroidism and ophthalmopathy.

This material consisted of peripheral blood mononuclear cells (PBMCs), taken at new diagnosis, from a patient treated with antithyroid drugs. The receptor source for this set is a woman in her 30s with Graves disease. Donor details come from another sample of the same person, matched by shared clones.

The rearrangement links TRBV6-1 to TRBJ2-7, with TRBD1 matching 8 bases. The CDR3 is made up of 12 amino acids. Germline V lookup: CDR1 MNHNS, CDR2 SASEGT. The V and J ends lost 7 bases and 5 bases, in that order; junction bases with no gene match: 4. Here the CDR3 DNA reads TGTGCCAGCACGAGACAGGGGAACGAGCAGTACTTC. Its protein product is CASTRQGNEQYF.

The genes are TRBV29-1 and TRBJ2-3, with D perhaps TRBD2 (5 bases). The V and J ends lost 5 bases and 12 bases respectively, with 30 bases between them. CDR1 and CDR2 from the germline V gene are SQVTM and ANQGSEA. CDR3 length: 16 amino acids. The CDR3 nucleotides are TGCAGCGTTAACTCGTGGGAGCCCTTAAGGCCTGAGAGTCAGTATTTT. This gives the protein CSVNSWEPLRPESQYF.

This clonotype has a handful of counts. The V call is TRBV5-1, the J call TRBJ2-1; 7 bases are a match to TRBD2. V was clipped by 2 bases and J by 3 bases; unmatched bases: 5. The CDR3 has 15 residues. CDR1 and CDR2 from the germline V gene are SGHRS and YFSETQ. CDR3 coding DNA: TGCGCCAGCAGCTTAGATCTAGCGGACTACAATGAGCAGTTCTTC. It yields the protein CASSLDLADYNEQFF.

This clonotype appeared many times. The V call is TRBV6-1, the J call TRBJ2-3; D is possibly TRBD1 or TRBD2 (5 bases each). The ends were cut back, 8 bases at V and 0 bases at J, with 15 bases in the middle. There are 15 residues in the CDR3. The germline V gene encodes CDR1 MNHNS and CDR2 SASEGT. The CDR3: CASSFRGSSTDTQYF. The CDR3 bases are TGTGCCAGCTCATTCCGGGGCAGCAGCACAGATACGCAGTATTTT.

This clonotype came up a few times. The CDR3 DNA reads TGTGCCAGCAGCTGGGGACAGTGGGGTGGCCCTGACACCATATATTTT. Amino acid sequence: CASSWGQWGGPDTIYF. The chain employs TRBV5-6 and TRBJ1-3, with TRBD1 matching 7 bases. V gave up 3 bases and J gave up 8 bases; unmatched junction bases: 14. This CDR3 comprises 16 residues. Germline V gene data show CDR1 as SGHDT and CDR2 as YYEEEE.

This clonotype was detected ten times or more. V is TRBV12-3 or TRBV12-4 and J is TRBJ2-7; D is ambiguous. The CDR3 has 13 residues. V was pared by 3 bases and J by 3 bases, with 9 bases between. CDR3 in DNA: TGTGCCAGCAGTTTTCGGAGCAGCTACGAGCAGTACTTC. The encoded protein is CASSFRSSYEQYF.

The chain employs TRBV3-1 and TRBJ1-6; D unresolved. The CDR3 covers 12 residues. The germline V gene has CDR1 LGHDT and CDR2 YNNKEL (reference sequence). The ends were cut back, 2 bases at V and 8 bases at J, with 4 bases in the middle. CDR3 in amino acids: CASSQIDSPLHF. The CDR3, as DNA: TGTGCCAGCAGCCAAATCGATTCACCCCTCCACTTT.

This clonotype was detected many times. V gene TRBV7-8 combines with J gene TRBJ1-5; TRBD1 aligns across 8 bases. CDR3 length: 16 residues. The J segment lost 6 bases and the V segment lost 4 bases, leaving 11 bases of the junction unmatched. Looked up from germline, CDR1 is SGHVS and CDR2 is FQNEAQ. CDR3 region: CASSWSKTGGLQPQHF. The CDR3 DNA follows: TGTGCCAGCAGCTGGAGTAAAACAGGGGGACTTCAGCCCCAGCATTTT.

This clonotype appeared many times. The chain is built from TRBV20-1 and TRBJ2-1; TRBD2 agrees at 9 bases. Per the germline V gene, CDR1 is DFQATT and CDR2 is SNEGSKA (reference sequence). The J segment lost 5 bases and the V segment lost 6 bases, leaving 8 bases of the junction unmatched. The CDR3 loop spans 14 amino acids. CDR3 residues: CSALPLAGNNEQFF. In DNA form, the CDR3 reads TGCAGTGCCTTACCGCTAGCGGGGAACAATGAGCAGTTCTTC.